This T cell receptor (beta chain) originates from a study of blood T cell repertoires in COVID-19. This clone was seen more than once but under ten times. The CDR3 loop spans 19 amino acids. V dropped 1 base and J dropped 0; count of bases not matched to a gene: 9. Germline-derived CDR1 and CDR2 are SGHDN and FVKESK. Enrollment of patients from Seattle took place during active infection, with longitudinal follow-up. Generated by immunoSEQ multiplex PCR, the TCRdb table keeps only in-frame clones and is missing some. The sample shows about 270,000 clones, about nine tenths of them seen only once. Material for sequencing was peripheral blood. The chain links TRBV14 to TRBJ1-6; 7 bases fit TRBD1. The sequence was collected from a young woman with COVID-19, enrolled during active disease. The CDR3 nucleotides are TGTGCCAGCAGCCAAGCCTCGGGACAGACCAGCTCCTATAATTCACCCCTCCACTTT. It encodes CASSQASGQTSSYNSPLHF.